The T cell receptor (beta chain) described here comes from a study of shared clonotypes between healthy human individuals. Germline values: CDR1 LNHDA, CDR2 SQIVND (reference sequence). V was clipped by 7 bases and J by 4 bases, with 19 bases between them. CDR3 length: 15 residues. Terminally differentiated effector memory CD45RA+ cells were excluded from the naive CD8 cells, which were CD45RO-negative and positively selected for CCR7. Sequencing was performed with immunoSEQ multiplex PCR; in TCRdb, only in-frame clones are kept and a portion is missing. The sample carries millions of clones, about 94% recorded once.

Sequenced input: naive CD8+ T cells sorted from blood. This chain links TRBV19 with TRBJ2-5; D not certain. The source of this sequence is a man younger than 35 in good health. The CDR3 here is CASTLSVGLGETQYF. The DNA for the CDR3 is TGTGCCAGTACCCTGAGCGTCGGCCTGGGAGAGACCCAGTACTTC.